The 32 T cell receptor beta chains below were found in one sample sequenced in a study. TCRdb analysed the 5' RACE reads with MiXCR anew, one entry per CDR3 protein. The table records roughly 40,000 distinct CDR3 sequences, over 15% of them present only once. The source material was naive CD4+ T cells sorted from a lymph node. Subset given: naive CD4+ T cells, CD4+CD45RA+CD25-. Receptors originate from a female donor with breast cancer.

V gene TRBV20-1 combines with J gene TRBJ1-1, with D unclear. The germline gives CDR1 DFQATT, CDR2 SNEGSKA (reference sequence). The V and J ends lost 0 bases and 2 bases respectively, with 10 bases between them. The CDR3 is 14 residues long. CDR3 sequence reads: CSARDHRGNTEAFF. The CDR3 DNA sequence: TGCAGTGCTAGAGATCATCGGGGTAACACTGAAGCTTTCTTT.

This clonotype was seen only a few times. The junction shows a germline mismatch at one end, possibly a read error. This sequence joins TRBV7-7 and TRBJ2-5; TRBD1 matches at 7 bases. The germline V gene has CDR1 SSHAT and CDR2 FNYEAQ (reference sequence). This CDR3 spans 12 amino acids. The CDR3 here is CASSRDRETQYF. CDR3 DNA: TGTGCTAGCAGCCGGGACAGAGAGACCCAGTACTTC.

This clonotype was seen a few times. V is TRBV5-1 and J is TRBJ1-1; TRBD1 is a possible D gene (6 bases). Looked up from germline, CDR1 is SGHRS and CDR2 is YFSETQ. V shed 0 bases and J shed 7 bases, with 10 bases lying between them. CDR3 length: 13 amino acids. CDR3 in DNA: TGCGCCAGCAGCTTGGAAACAGGGATTGAAGCTTTCTTT. Its translation is CASSLETGIEAFF.

The sample holds many counts of this clonotype. The rearrangement joins TRBV7-3 to TRBJ2-3; 8 bases fit TRBD2. V was pared by 3 bases and J by 6 bases, with 8 bases of the junction left unmatched. Germline V gives CDR1 SGHTA, CDR2 FQGTGA. The CDR3 runs to 15 residues. The CDR3 here is CASSLTGGDWDTQYF. The CDR3 DNA reads TGTGCCAGCAGCTTGACGGGGGGGGATTGGGATACGCAGTATTTT.

This clonotype was seen repeatedly, ten times or more. This chain uses TRBV29-1 with TRBJ1-2; D may be TRBD1 (6 bases). V dropped 6 bases and J dropped 4 bases, with 12 bases sitting between them. There are 12 residues in the CDR3. Germline V CDR1 and CDR2: SQVTM, ANQGSEA. The CDR3 nucleotides read TGCAGCGTCTCACCAGGGGCCTATGGCTACACCTTC. Its protein product is CSVSPGAYGYTF. The full variable domain, rest sourced from reference TRBV29-1 and TRBJ1-2, is SAVISQKPSRDICQRGTSLTIQCQVDSQVTMMFWYRQQPGQSLTLIATANQGSEATYESGFVIDKFPISRPNLTFSTLTVSNMSPEDSSIYLCSVSPGAYGYTFGSGTRLTVV.

This clonotype appeared a few times. This chain connects TRBV6-2 or TRBV6-3 to TRBJ2-1, with D hard to call. The CDR3 contains 14 residues. The germline CDR1 and CDR2 sequences are MNHEY and SVGEGT. The V and J ends lost 4 bases and 0 bases respectively, with 7 bases between them. In nucleotides, the CDR3 is TGTGCCAGCAGTTCAGGCTACTCCTACAATGAGCAGTTCTTC. Encoded protein: CASSSGYSYNEQFF.

As for this clonotype: One end of the junction varies from germline; a read error may be responsible. The chain carries TRBV5-1 and TRBJ2-1; D may be TRBD1 or TRBD2 (6 bases each). The CDR3 runs 14 residues. The germline CDR1 and CDR2 sequences are SGHRS and YFSETQ. The CDR3 nucleotides read TGCGCCAGCAGAGGAGAACAGGGAGGTGATGAGCTGTTCTTC. This codes for CASRGEQGGDELFF.

The table lists this clonotype with many counts. The V gene is TRBV12-3 or TRBV12-4, the J gene TRBJ2-7; D is unclear. This CDR3 is 11 amino acids long. V was pared by 5 bases and J by 9 bases, with 11 bases between. The CDR3 nucleotides read TGTGCCAGCAGTACCACTACGATGCAGTACTTC. The encoded protein is CASSTTTMQYF.

This clonotype was detected many times. The chain recombines TRBV6-1 with TRBJ1-1; tentatively, D is TRBD1 (6 bases). Trimming left V 0 bases short and J 3 bases short, with 8 bases between. Germline-derived CDR1 and CDR2 are MNHNS and SASEGT. The length of the CDR3 is 14 residues. CDR3 region: CASSEAWGHTEAFF. The DNA of the CDR3 is TGTGCCAGCAGTGAAGCGTGGGGGCACACTGAAGCTTTCTTT.

This clonotype was seen at least ten times. The chain joins TRBV6-1 to TRBJ2-5; tentative D call: TRBD2 (7 bases). This CDR3 has 16 residues. The V gene lost 4 bases and the J gene lost 1 base, with 16 bases spanning the gap. Germline lookup yields CDR1 MNHNS and CDR2 SASEGT. CDR3 in amino acids: CASSAGGTGSQETQYF. In DNA form, the CDR3 reads TGTGCCAGCAGTGCGGGGGGCACCGGGAGCCAAGAGACCCAGTACTTC.

The chain links TRBV5-1 to TRBJ2-1; no clear D gene. Germline assignment: CDR1 SGHRS and CDR2 YFSETQ. Trimming pared 0 bases from V and 5 bases from J, leaving 9 bases between. The CDR3 has 14 residues. In DNA, the CDR3 is TGCGCCAGCAGCTTGGATGTGGGTAACAATGAGCAGTTCTTC. Encoded protein: CASSLDVGNNEQFF.

In its sample, this clonotype was seen a few times. V gene TRBV6-1 combines with J gene TRBJ2-1; D is perhaps TRBD2 (5 bases). The CDR3 sequence is 15 residues long. Germline V gene sequence: CDR1 MNHNS, CDR2 SASEGT. Trimming cost V 1 base and J 0 bases, with 7 bases left between them. CDR3 in DNA: TGTGCCAGCAGTGAAGAGCGGAGCTCCTACAATGAGCAGTTCTTC. Translation: CASSEERSSYNEQFF.

This clonotype showed up many times. The chain has TRBV20-1 and TRBJ1-2, with D tentatively TRBD1 (5 bases). Trimming removed 7 bases from V and 8 bases from J, with 14 bases in between. Germline assignment: CDR1 DFQATT and CDR2 SNEGSKA (reference sequence). The CDR3 has 11 amino acids. Here the CDR3 reads CSGGREQGYTF. Written as DNA, the CDR3 is TGCAGTGGGGGCAGGGAACAAGGCTACACCTTC.

In its sample, this clonotype ranks as medium-sized. The genes are TRBV24-1 and TRBJ2-3; 9 nucleotides agree with TRBD1. V shed 1 base, J shed 5 bases, and the junction held 9 bases outside the gene matches. This CDR3 spans 17 amino acids. The germline CDR1 and CDR2 sequences are KGHDR and SFDVKD. The CDR3 loop is CATSDFGNRGRKDTQYF. CDR3 in DNA: TGTGCCACCAGTGATTTTGGGAACAGGGGGCGCAAAGATACGCAGTATTTT.

The V and J genes are TRBV30 and TRBJ1-1; 9 positions agree with TRBD1. This CDR3 contains 14 residues. Germline V CDR1 and CDR2: GTSNPN, SVGIG (reference sequence). J was trimmed by 6 bases and V by 0 bases; bases with no gene match: 5. CDR3 DNA: TGTGCCTGGAGTGTAGGACAGGGGACCGCTGAAGCTTTCTTT. This sequence encodes CAWSVGQGTAEAFF.

This clonotype was observed a few times. The CDR3 loop reads CSTSLDTLGGEQYF. CDR3 DNA: TGCAGCACATCACTAGACACGCTCGGGGGAGAGCAGTACTTC. The rearrangement joins TRBV29-1 to TRBJ2-7; maybe TRBD2 (6 bases). Germline V gives CDR1 SQVTM, CDR2 ANQGSEA. V was cut by 8 bases and J by 7 bases, with 24 bases left in between. This CDR3 has 14 residues.

In its sample, this clonotype was seen a few times. V usage is TRBV6-1 and J usage is TRBJ2-3, with 9 bases matching TRBD2. This CDR3 contains 16 residues. CDR1 and CDR2 from the germline V gene are MNHNS and SASEGT. Germline trimming cut 3 bases from V and 2 bases from J; bases unmatched to any gene: 6. CDR3 DNA sequence: TGTGCCAGCAGTGAGTGGACTAGCGATTACACAGATACGCAGTATTTT. This codes for CASSEWTSDYTDTQYF.

The CDR3 sequence is CASSSLQGGDEQYF. CDR3 in DNA: TGCGCCAGCAGCTCACTCCAGGGGGGCGACGAGCAGTACTTC. The rearrangement links TRBV5-1 to TRBJ2-7; weak D call: TRBD1 (7 bases). The CDR3 loop spans 14 amino acids. Between the trimmed V and J ends, which lost 3 bases and 5 bases, there was a span of 15 bases. Per the germline V gene, CDR1 is SGHRS and CDR2 is YFSETQ.

This clonotype was found many times. The V and J genes are TRBV29-1 and TRBJ2-1; 10 bases match TRBD2. This CDR3 contains 15 residues. V shed 5 bases and J 10 bases; nucleotides not matched to a gene: 14. Germline CDR1 and CDR2: SQVTM and ANQGSEA. The CDR3 coding sequence is TGCAGCGTTCAAAGGGCTAGCGGGAGTGTCAACGAGCAGTTCTTC. This codes for CSVQRASGSVNEQFF.

The chain joins TRBV3-1 to TRBJ2-5; possible D gene TRBD1, 5 bases. V was clipped by 5 bases and J by 5 bases, with 15 bases between them. Per the germline V gene, CDR1 is LGHDT and CDR2 is YNNKEL (reference sequence). There are 14 residues in the CDR3. CDR3 amino acids: CASSEGEVGETQYF. CDR3 nucleotides: TGTGCCAGCAGCGAAGGGGAAGTTGGCGAGACCCAGTACTTC.

The gene calls are TRBV21-1 and TRBJ2-7. TRBV21-1 is given as a pseudogene. The CDR3 spans 13 residues. The CDR3 DNA reads TGTGCCAGCAGTCCTCAGAGCTCCTACGAGCAGTACTTC. This gives the protein CASSPQSSYEQYF.

The table lists this clonotype with a count of one. A much larger clonotype is one base distant, so this may be a read error. V is TRBV7-3 and J is TRBJ2-1; D is possibly TRBD2 (5 bases). From germline, CDR1 is SGHTA and CDR2 FQGTGA. Deletions cut 5 bases from V and 6 bases from J, with 14 bases between. CDR3 size: 14 residues. CDR3 DNA: TGTGCCAGCAGCGCCCAACTAGTGGGCAATGAGCAGTTCTTC. Protein: CASSAQLVGNEQFF.

In this sample, this clonotype turned up a few times. The rearrangement links TRBV28 to TRBJ2-7; 7 nucleotides match TRBD2. This CDR3 is built from 12 residues. CDR1 and CDR2 (germline): MDHEN, SYDVKM. The junction had 7 bases not matched to a gene; V was cut back by 7 bases and J by 7 bases. In DNA form, the CDR3 reads TGTGCCAGCACCGAGGGAGGGGAAGAGCAGTACTTC. Its translation: CASTEGGEEQYF.

The V and J genes are TRBV24-1 and TRBJ2-3; D not resolved. CDR1 is KGHDR and CDR2 is SFDVKD in the germline V gene. The CDR3 totals 11 residues. Trimming removed 4 bases at V and 8 bases at J, with 6 bases between. In nucleotides, the CDR3 is TGTGCCACCAGTGAGTTGACTACGCAGTATTTT. Encoded protein: CATSELTTQYF.

The chain is built from TRBV4-1 and TRBJ2-5; perhaps TRBD2 as D (5 bases). V was cut by 0 bases and J by 4 bases, with 12 bases left in between. Per germline, CDR1 MGHRA and CDR2 YSYEKL. This CDR3 region has 15 residues. CDR3 sequence: CASSQDQSAGETQYF. Here the CDR3 DNA reads TGCGCCAGCAGCCAAGATCAATCGGCGGGAGAGACCCAGTACTTC.

Many counts were recorded for this clonotype. The chain employs TRBV5-1 and TRBJ1-1, with D possibly being TRBD1 (6 bases). CDR1 and CDR2 (germline): SGHRS, YFSETQ. CDR3 size: 14 residues. The V end was cut by 1 base, the J end by 1 base, with 8 bases between. The DNA of the CDR3 is TGCGCCAGCAGCTTGCAGGGGCCGAACACTGAAGCTTTCTTT. It specifies CASSLQGPNTEAFF.

This clonotype was seen only a few times. The CDR3 is CASSTGQIFNTIYF. DNA for the CDR3: TGTGCCAGCAGTACTGGACAGATCTTCAACACCATATATTTT. The J gene is TRBJ1-3, the V gene TRBV6-5, with D perhaps matching TRBD1 (6 bases). Germline loops: CDR1 MNHEY, CDR2 SVGAGI. The V end lost 5 bases, the J end lost 7 bases, and 15 bases lay between the germline ends. The length of the CDR3 is 14 residues.

The table lists this clonotype with many counts. The chain joins TRBV4-2 to TRBJ2-1; D is perhaps TRBD2 (6 bases). The germline CDR1 and CDR2 sequences are LGHNA and YNFKEQ. V dropped 1 base and J dropped 0 bases, with 10 bases sitting between them. This CDR3 is built from 16 residues. CDR3 protein: CASSQATGSSYNEQFF. The CDR3 DNA reads TGTGCCAGCAGCCAAGCGACCGGGAGCTCCTACAATGAGCAGTTCTTC.

This clonotype was observed a handful of times. This chain connects TRBV6-2 or TRBV6-3 to TRBJ2-5; D gene uncertain. The V end was cut by 0 bases, the J end by 1 base, with 6 bases between. The CDR3 runs 14 residues. The germline V gene encodes CDR1 MNHEY and CDR2 SVGEGT. The CDR3 loop is CASSYSTFQETQYF. The CDR3 nucleotides are TGTGCCAGCAGTTACTCCACTTTCCAAGAGACCCAGTACTTC.

This clonotype has just a few counts. The CDR3, as DNA: TGTGCCAGCTCACCACAGGCGGAGAACACTGAAGCTTTCTTT. This gives the protein CASSPQAENTEAFF. The chain is built from TRBV18 and TRBJ1-1; D remains unclear. Per germline, CDR1 KGHSH and CDR2 LQKENI. Trimming pared 1 base from V and 1 base from J, leaving 7 bases between. The CDR3 runs 14 residues.

This clonotype was observed at least ten times. The rearrangement links TRBV29-1 to TRBJ2-5, with D maybe TRBD1 (5 bases). Germline CDR1 is SQVTM and CDR2 is ANQGSEA. Trimming shortened V by 5 bases and J by 0 bases, and 13 bases separated the two germline ends. The CDR3 is made up of 14 amino acids. CDR3 loop: CSVYPQGYQETQYF. The CDR3, as DNA: TGCAGCGTTTATCCTCAGGGCTACCAAGAGACCCAGTACTTC.

The sample holds many counts of this clonotype. This chain links TRBV7-9 with TRBJ1-2; tentative D call: TRBD1 (5 bases). There are 14 residues in the CDR3. CDR1 and CDR2 (germline): SEHNR, FQNEAQ (reference sequence). The ends were cut back, 1 base at V and 3 bases at J, with 9 bases in the middle. The CDR3 reads CASSLGQMDYGYTF. Written as DNA, the CDR3 is TGTGCCAGCAGCTTAGGACAGATGGACTATGGCTACACCTTC.